The rows below give T cell receptor beta chains drawn from one sample of a study of blood T cell repertoires in COVID-19. Sequenced by immunoSEQ multiplex PCR; TCRdb stores in-frame clones only, minus some. Of 200,000 to 300,000 clones in the sample, roughly four fifths were seen once. Input material: peripheral blood. The receptors derive from an older woman with acute or convalescent COVID-19. Both conserved end residues are part of each CDR3. The order of the fields is D gene, J gene, clone size, V gene, CDR3 protein, CDR3 DNA. A D gene is named only where the DNA matches it firmly. Only part of the rows carry a size: once, few, many, or a class if the clone is expanded.

D: TRBD2
J: TRBJ2-1
size: -
V: TRBV5-1
CDR3: CASTTGEGSSYNEQFF
DNA: TGCGCCAGCACGACGGGGGAGGGGAGCTCCTACAATGAGCAGTTCTTC

D: TRBD1
J: TRBJ1-5
size: -
V: TRBV4-1
CDR3: CASSRIPGQGAQPQHF
DNA: TGCGCCAGCAGCCGTATACCGGGACAGGGGGCACAGCCCCAGCATTTT

D: TRBD1
J: TRBJ2-3
size: few
V: TRBV6-6
CDR3: CASHWGQGDHTQYF
DNA: TGTGCCTCCCACTGGGGACAGGGGGATCATACGCAGTATTTT

D: -
J: TRBJ1-4
size: -
V: TRBV11-3
CDR3: CASSKTRGGANEKLFF
DNA: TGTGCCAGCAGCAAGACCAGGGGAGGGGCTAATGAAAAACTGTTTTTT

D: -
J: TRBJ1-4
size: -
V: TRBV4-1
CDR3: CASSQVTGFEKLFF
DNA: TGCGCCAGCAGCCAGGTTACAGGGTTTGAAAAACTGTTTTTT

D: TRBD2
J: TRBJ2-3
size: -
V: TRBV7-2
CDR3: CASSLGVTSGGTDTQYF
DNA: TGTGCCAGCAGCTTAGGGGTGACTAGCGGGGGAACAGATACGCAGTATTTT

D: TRBD1
J: TRBJ1-5
size: -
V: TRBV7-9
CDR3: CASSLGTGVLGNQPQHF
DNA: TGTGCCAGCAGCTTAGGGACAGGGGTGTTAGGCAATCAGCCCCAGCATTTT

D: -
J: TRBJ2-2
size: -
V: TRBV5-1
CDR3: CASSLLANTGELFF
DNA: TGCGCCAGCAGCTTACTAGCGAACACCGGGGAGCTGTTTTTT

D: TRBD1
J: TRBJ1-2
size: -
V: TRBV19
CDR3: CASSPGTDYGYTF
DNA: TGTGCCAGTAGTCCCGGGACAGATTATGGCTACACCTTC

D: TRBD2
J: TRBJ2-7
size: -
V: TRBV5-4
CDR3: CASSLDSGGKYEQYF
DNA: TGTGCCAGCAGCTTGGACTCGGGGGGGAAGTACGAGCAGTACTTC

D: -
J: TRBJ1-5
size: once
V: TRBV7-2
CDR3: CASSLTGGVGQPQHF
DNA: TGTGCCAGCAGCTTAACGGGGGGTGTAGGTCAGCCCCAGCATTTT

D: -
J: TRBJ1-5
size: -
V: TRBV6-5
CDR3: CASSSQGQTQPQHF
DNA: TGTGCCAGCAGTTCCCAGGGACAAACTCAGCCCCAGCATTTT

D: -
J: TRBJ1-2
size: -
V: TRBV5-4
CDR3: CASSLGQGSLKYGYTF
DNA: TGTGCCAGCAGCTTGGGGCAGGGTAGCTTAAAGTATGGCTACACCTTC

D: -
J: TRBJ1-2
size: once
V: TRBV6-5
CDR3: CASGRGELELNGYTF
DNA: TGTGCCAGCGGGCGCGGGGAACTGGAATTGAATGGCTACACCTTC

D: -
J: TRBJ1-2
size: -
V: TRBV6-5
CDR3: CASSPRGYYGYTF
DNA: TGTGCCAGCAGCCCCCGGGGGTACTATGGCTACACCTTC

D: -
J: TRBJ2-7
size: -
V: TRBV10-3
CDR3: CAISGGSRQGGGKRMGYEQYF
DNA: TGTGCCATCAGTGGGGGTTCGCGGCAGGGAGGAGGAAAGCGAATGGGCTACGAGCAGTACTTC

D: -
J: TRBJ1-5
size: -
V: TRBV6-5
CDR3: CASRRMNSNQPQHF
DNA: TGTGCCAGCAGGAGGATGAATAGTAATCAGCCCCAGCATTTT

D: -
J: TRBJ1-5
size: -
V: TRBV2
CDR3: CASSGTNLGQPQHF
DNA: TGTGCCAGCAGCGGAACAAACCTAGGCCAGCCCCAGCATTTT

D: -
J: TRBJ1-1
size: once
V: TRBV28
CDR3: CASGTGPEAFF
DNA: TGTGCCAGCGGAACAGGGCCTGAAGCTTTCTTT

D: -
J: TRBJ2-7
size: once
V: TRBV5-8
CDR3: CASSWPNYEQYF
DNA: TGTGCCAGCAGCTGGCCGAACTACGAGCAGTACTTC

D: -
J: TRBJ1-5
size: -
V: TRBV18
CDR3: CASSPSRGTGNQPQHF
DNA: TGTGCCAGCTCACCCTCTAGGGGGACGGGCAATCAGCCCCAGCATTTT

D: TRBD1
J: TRBJ1-4
size: -
V: TRBV28
CDR3: CASSPPQGAREKLFF
DNA: TGTGCCAGCAGCCCCCCACAGGGGGCTAGGGAAAAACTGTTTTTT

D: TRBD2
J: TRBJ2-7
size: once
V: TRBV6-2/TRBV6-3
CDR3: CASSRRRGGSYEQYF
DNA: TGTGCCAGCAGCCGCCGGCGGGGGGGCAGCTACGAGCAGTACTTC

D: -
J: TRBJ1-6
size: -
V: TRBV5-6
CDR3: CASSLVGAGADSPLHF
DNA: TGTGCCAGCAGCTTGGTAGGGGCAGGGGCTGATTCACCCCTCCACTTT

D: -
J: TRBJ1-1
size: -
V: TRBV9
CDR3: CASSVGGHNTEAFF
DNA: TGTGCCAGCAGCGTGGGAGGGCATAACACTGAAGCTTTCTTT

D: -
J: TRBJ1-4
size: few
V: TRBV4-1
CDR3: CASSQDHGVEKLFF
DNA: TGCGCCAGCAGCCAAGATCATGGAGTTGAAAAACTGTTTTTT

D: -
J: TRBJ1-1
size: -
V: TRBV2
CDR3: CASSWALLNTEAFF
DNA: TGTGCCAGCAGTTGGGCCCTCCTGAACACTGAAGCTTTCTTT

D: TRBD1
J: TRBJ2-2
size: -
V: TRBV10-3
CDR3: CAISESAGQGASGELFF
DNA: TGTGCCATCAGTGAGTCGGCGGGACAGGGGGCGAGCGGGGAGCTGTTTTTT

D: TRBD1
J: TRBJ1-1
size: -
V: TRBV2
CDR3: CASSRGQGLNTEAFF
DNA: TGTGCCAGCAGTAGGGGACAGGGCCTGAACACTGAAGCTTTCTTT

D: -
J: TRBJ1-2
size: once
V: TRBV2
CDR3: CASSEVGASKLGYGYTF
DNA: TGTGCCAGCAGTGAAGTGGGGGCTAGTAAACTGGGTTATGGCTACACCTTC

D: -
J: TRBJ2-2
size: few
V: TRBV24-1
CDR3: CATSDSGSGELFF
DNA: TGTGCCACCAGTGATTCAGGGTCCGGGGAGCTGTTTTTT

D: TRBD1
J: TRBJ1-6
size: few
V: TRBV6-5
CDR3: CASSNRAGGNSPLHF
DNA: TGTGCCAGCAGTAATCGGGCAGGGGGTAATTCACCCCTCCACTTT

D: -
J: TRBJ1-6
size: few
V: TRBV7-9
CDR3: CASSVTSNSPLHF
DNA: TGTGCCAGCAGCGTCACAAGTAATTCACCCCTCCACTTT

D: TRBD1
J: TRBJ1-2
size: -
V: TRBV7-2
CDR3: CASSRMTGGVGYGYTF
DNA: TGTGCCAGCAGCCGGATGACAGGGGGCGTAGGCTATGGCTACACCTTC

D: TRBD2
J: TRBJ2-1
size: -
V: TRBV4-1
CDR3: CASSHGLLAGTVSSYNEQFF
DNA: TGCGCCAGCAGCCATGGACTACTAGCGGGGACCGTTAGCTCCTACAATGAGCAGTTCTTC

D: TRBD1
J: TRBJ1-2
size: few
V: TRBV20-1
CDR3: CSAMGQFGYTF
DNA: TGCAGTGCTATGGGACAGTTTGGCTACACCTTC

D: -
J: TRBJ1-6
size: few
V: TRBV18
CDR3: CASSHDSNSPLHF
DNA: TGTGCCAGCTCGCACGACAGTAATTCACCCCTCCACTTT

D: TRBD2
J: TRBJ2-5
size: -
V: TRBV9
CDR3: CASSPGAGVILETQYF
DNA: TGTGCCAGCAGCCCCGGAGCGGGGGTCATACTGGAGACCCAGTACTTC

D: TRBD1
J: TRBJ1-2
size: -
V: TRBV10-3
CDR3: CAISATRGDYGYTF
DNA: TGTGCCATCAGTGCCACCAGGGGGGACTATGGCTACACCTTC

D: -
J: TRBJ2-7
size: once
V: TRBV6-6
CDR3: CATVTSFSYEQYF
DNA: TGTGCCACCGTTACTAGTTTTTCCTACGAGCAGTACTTC

D: -
J: TRBJ1-3
size: -
V: TRBV9
CDR3: CASSATDTDSGNTIYF
DNA: TGTGCCAGCAGCGCGACAGATACCGACTCTGGAAACACCATATATTTT

D: -
J: TRBJ1-2
size: -
V: TRBV21-1
CDR3: CASSPRHSNYGYTF
DNA: TGTGCCAGCAGCCCCCGACATTCTAACTATGGCTACACCTTC

D: TRBD2
J: TRBJ2-3
size: -
V: TRBV6-2/TRBV6-3
CDR3: CASSLGLAGPSTDTQYF
DNA: TGTGCCAGCAGCCTGGGACTAGCGGGGCCCAGCACAGATACGCAGTATTTT

D: TRBD1
J: TRBJ2-6
size: -
V: TRBV5-1
CDR3: CASSLGGTGSGANVLTF
DNA: TGCGCCAGCAGCTTGGGTGGGACAGGTTCTGGGGCCAACGTCCTGACTTTC

D: -
J: TRBJ2-2
size: few
V: TRBV5-1
CDR3: CASSSQGTGELFF
DNA: TGCGCCAGCAGCTCACAGGGCACCGGGGAGCTGTTTTTT

D: TRBD1
J: TRBJ1-6
size: few
V: TRBV4-3
CDR3: CASSARDSANSYNSPLHF
DNA: TGCGCCAGCAGCGCCCGGGACAGCGCAAACTCCTATAATTCACCCCTCCACTTT

D: -
J: TRBJ1-4
size: -
V: TRBV20-1
CDR3: CSRQAGEKLFF
DNA: TGCAGCCGACAGGCAGGTGAAAAACTGTTTTTT

D: -
J: TRBJ2-2
size: -
V: TRBV18
CDR3: CASSPSAAGWTGELFF
DNA: TGTGCCAGCTCACCATCGGCAGCAGGGTGGACCGGGGAGCTGTTTTTT

D: TRBD1
J: TRBJ1-6
size: -
V: TRBV5-1
CDR3: CASSWDRISPLHF
DNA: TGCGCCAGCAGCTGGGACAGAATCTCACCCCTCCACTTT

D: -
J: TRBJ2-5
size: -
V: TRBV11-2
CDR3: CASSRFQGIGETQYF
DNA: TGTGCCAGCAGCCGATTCCAGGGGATCGGGGAGACCCAGTACTTC

D: -
J: TRBJ1-5
size: -
V: TRBV5-1
CDR3: CASSPGERNQPQHF
DNA: TGCGCCAGCAGCCCGGGTGAGCGTAATCAGCCCCAGCATTTT

D: -
J: TRBJ2-7
size: -
V: TRBV5-1
CDR3: CASSLSGDEQYF
DNA: TGCGCCAGCAGCTTGTCGGGGGACGAGCAGTACTTC

D: -
J: TRBJ1-2
size: -
V: TRBV19
CDR3: CASSQPGVDGYTF
DNA: TGTGCCAGTAGCCAACCAGGGGTAGATGGCTACACCTTC

D: -
J: TRBJ1-6
size: -
V: TRBV3-1/TRBV3-2
CDR3: CASSQDLGQGLSRALHF
DNA: TGTGCCAGCAGCCAAGATCTAGGGCAGGGGCTTTCAAGGGCCCTCCACTTT